This T cell receptor beta chain was captured in a study of blood T cell repertoires in COVID-19. Study details: Acute-phase and convalescent COVID-19 samples originated in the United States, Italy and Spain. Sample material is recorded as cDNA or gDNA derived from T cells, B-cell-depleted T cells, or PBMCs.

Germline V gene lookup returns CDR1 MNHEY and CDR2 SMNVEV (reference sequence). Unmatched junction bases numbered 7, after V lost 0 bases and J lost 6 bases. CDR3 size: 16 residues. In the source study's methods: It was from reference gene primer amplification that nucleated cell counts were estimated. Using immunoSEQ multiplex PCR, the repertoire was profiled, and TCRdb retains in-frame clones only, with some absent. V, J and clone size derive from that table, while D and trimming were established from the DNA sequence. The table includes fewer than 250,000 clones, 82% detected once. V usage is TRBV27 and J usage is TRBJ2-3, with 9 bases aligning to TRBD2. The sample consisted of peripheral blood. This clonotype originated in a woman aged 40 to 55 with acute or convalescent COVID-19. CDR3 residues: CASSLSTGTSMDTQYF. CDR3 in DNA: TGTGCCAGCAGTTTATCGACTGGGACTAGCATGGATACGCAGTATTTT.